Listed here are 9 T cell receptor beta chains from one sample, sequenced in a study of shared clonotypes between healthy human individuals. Clones were sequenced by immunoSEQ multiplex PCR, and TCRdb holds only the in-frame ones, with some missing. The sample holds around 2.3 million clones, 90% to 97% seen once. Material: naive CD4+ T cells sorted from blood. Subset: CD45RA+ positively selected. These receptors originate from a man in his late teens or twenties in good health.

This clone has only one observation. The chain is built from TRBV7-2 and TRBJ1-5, with TRBD1 matching over 7 bases. V lost 6 bases and J lost 4; bases outside the gene matches: 6. The germline V gene has CDR1 SGHTA and CDR2 FQGNSA. The CDR3 has 14 amino acids. CDR3 DNA: TGTGCCAGCAGTTCTCTGACAGGGAATCAGCCCCAGCATTTT. Translating it yields CASSSLTGNQPQHF.

This chain connects TRBV6-6 to TRBJ1-1, with D possibly TRBD1 on 5 matching bases. Trimming removed 6 bases from V and 3 bases from J, with 20 bases in between. This CDR3 spans 16 amino acids. Germline V lookup: CDR1 MNHNY, CDR2 SVGAGI (reference sequence). Here the CDR3 DNA reads TGTGCCAGCAGCCAAACCCCCGGGGCTCGGGACACTGAAGCTTTCTTT. This encodes CASSQTPGARDTEAFF.

The chain links TRBV9 to TRBJ2-3; 10 nucleotides line up with TRBD2. CDR1 and CDR2 (germline): SGDLS, YYNGEE. The CDR3 is 16 amino acids. V shed 0 bases and J 2 bases; nucleotides not matched to a gene: 3. CDR3 in DNA: TGTGCCAGCAGCGTAGAGAGCGGGAGGGCCACAGATACGCAGTATTTT. Amino acids: CASSVESGRATDTQYF.

As regards this clone: The sample carries other DNA sequences with the same CDR3. The rearrangement joins TRBV5-1 to TRBJ1-6; 10 bases map to TRBD1. The J segment lost 10 bases and the V segment lost 0 bases, leaving 4 bases of the junction unmatched. This CDR3 comprises 15 residues. Germline lookup yields CDR1 SGHRS and CDR2 YFSETQ. The CDR3 sequence is CASSLGGQGRSPLHF. Written as DNA, the CDR3 is TGCGCCAGCAGCTTGGGGGGACAGGGGAGATCACCCCTCCACTTT. Combining the CDR3 with reference TRBV5-1 and TRBJ1-6 gives the whole variable domain KAGVTQTPRYLIKTRGQQVTLSCSPISGHRSVSWYQQTPGQGLQFLFEYFSETQRNKGNFPGRFSGRQFSNSRSEMNVSTLELGDSALYLCASSLGGQGRSPLHFGNGTRLTVT.

The chain couples TRBV6-6 to TRBJ2-1; D possibly matches TRBD1 or TRBD2 (5 bases each). With 8 bases removed from V and 0 bases from J, the gap between germline ends came to 8 bases. CDR1 is MNHNY and CDR2 is SVGAGI in the germline V gene (reference sequence). CDR3 length: 13 amino acids. CDR3 sequence: CASSGGSYNEQFF. CDR3 bases: TGTGCCAGCTCTGGGGGCTCCTACAATGAGCAGTTCTTC.

The chain has TRBV18 and TRBJ2-4; D gene unclear. The V end was cut by 6 bases, the J end by 3 bases, with 18 bases between. The CDR3 length is 16 residues. Looked up from germline, CDR1 is KGHSH and CDR2 is LQKENI. The DNA for the CDR3 is TGTGCCAGCTCCCCCACGGATGAGGTTGTCAAAAACATTCAGTACTTC. This codes for CASSPTDEVVKNIQYF.

The gene calls are TRBV6-5 and TRBJ2-5; TRBD1 matches at 7 bases. The trim removed 5 bases at V and 2 bases at J, leaving 8 bases unmatched. The CDR3 has 15 residues. Germline CDR1 MNHEY, CDR2 SVGAGI. CDR3 sequence reads: CASSPDRRTQETQYF. CDR3 nucleotides: TGTGCCAGCAGTCCGGACAGGCGAACACAAGAGACCCAGTACTTC.

The CDR3 sequence is CASRDTGKPQYGYTF. The CDR3 region has the DNA TGTGCCAGTAGGGACACCGGGAAGCCTCAATATGGCTACACCTTC. This chain links TRBV19 with TRBJ1-2; possibly TRBD1 for D (5 bases). The CDR3 is made up of 15 amino acids. Trimming took off 6 bases at V and 5 bases at J, with 19 bases between the two ends. Per the germline V gene, CDR1 is LNHDA and CDR2 is SQIVND (reference sequence).

For the CDR3, the DNA is TGTGCCAGCAGCACGGGACTAGCGGGAGGGACACTCACAGATACGCAGTATTTT. Translation: CASSTGLAGGTLTDTQYF. V is TRBV9 and J is TRBJ2-3, with 16 bases identical to TRBD2. V lost 4 bases, J lost 2 bases, and 7 bases stayed unmatched. CDR3 length: 18 amino acids. Germline CDR1 and CDR2: SGDLS and YYNGEE.